This entry lists 30 T cell receptor beta chains sequenced from one sample in a study of T-cell reconstitution after alpha-beta-depleted transplantation in children. Preparation of the TCRbeta library was carried out with unique molecular identifiers. TCRdb reprocessed the PCR reads via MiXCR and lists one record per CDR3 protein. The table shows 610,000 or so distinct CDR3 sequences, with more than 20% occurring only once. This material consisted of PBMCs, taken before TCRalphabeta/CD19-depleted stem cell transplant. The receptors here all came from a boy younger than two with Wiskott-Aldrich syndrome, due to receive a stem cell transplant.

The V call is TRBV5-1, the J call TRBJ2-2, with TRBD1 matching 7 bases. Per the germline V gene, CDR1 is SGHRS and CDR2 is YFSETQ. The J segment lost 3 bases and the V segment lost 4 bases, leaving 3 bases of the junction unmatched. This CDR3 is built from 14 residues. DNA for the CDR3: TGCGCCAGCAGCCCGGGACAGTACACCGGGGAGCTGTTTTTT. Protein sequence: CASSPGQYTGELFF.

This clonotype was counted a single time. The chain recombines TRBV9 with TRBJ1-5, with D hard to call. Trimming took 2 bases from V and 4 from J, leaving 10 bases between them. The CDR3 is 14 residues long. Germline V gives CDR1 SGDLS, CDR2 YYNGEE. The CDR3 protein is CASSVDARNQPQHF. For the CDR3, the DNA is TGTGCCAGCAGCGTGGACGCCCGTAATCAGCCCCAGCATTTT.

The rearrangement uses TRBV28 and TRBJ2-3, with TRBD2 as a possible D gene (6 bases). Looked up from germline, CDR1 is MDHEN and CDR2 is SYDVKM. The ends were cut back, 6 bases at V and 3 bases at J, with 19 bases in the middle. This CDR3 is built from 16 residues. CDR3 DNA: TGTGCCAGCAGACTAACTCCCGGGAGCCGTACAGATACGCAGTATTTT. This gives the protein CASRLTPGSRTDTQYF.

This clonotype was observed a few times. The chain joins TRBV5-1 to TRBJ1-2, with D maybe TRBD1 (6 bases). The V gene lost 1 base and the J gene lost 4 bases, with 11 bases spanning the gap. This CDR3 is built from 14 residues. CDR1 and CDR2 (germline): SGHRS, YFSETQ. The CDR3 region has the DNA TGCGCCAGCAGCTTGTTATGGGGGCCCTATGGCTACACCTTC. Its translation is CASSLLWGPYGYTF.

This clonotype was seen a handful of times. The CDR3 reads CSARTGTDTQYF. DNA of the CDR3: TGCAGTGCTAGGACGGGCACAGATACGCAGTATTTT. The rearrangement joins TRBV20-1 to TRBJ2-3; no clear D. The CDR3 is made up of 12 amino acids. The V gene's germline CDR1 is DFQATT and CDR2 SNEGSKA (reference sequence). Trimming cost V 3 bases and J 1 base, with 5 bases left between them.

The chain combines TRBV6-1 with TRBJ1-4; TRBD1 aligns across 7 bases. The CDR3 is 15 amino acids. Germline CDR1 MNHNS, CDR2 SASEGT. Trimming at V came to 7 bases and at J to 7 bases, leaving 12 bases not matched to a gene. The CDR3 bases are TGTGCCAGCAAACCCCAGGGGGTCGGGCCTGAAAAACTGTTTTTT. Its translation: CASKPQGVGPEKLFF.

This clonotype showed up just a few times. The rearrangement links TRBV29-1 to TRBJ2-1; 7 bases agree with TRBD1. V dropped 6 bases and J dropped 14; count of bases not matched to a gene: 10. The CDR3 is made up of 11 amino acids. CDR1 and CDR2 from the germline V gene are SQVTM and ANQGSEA. The CDR3 bases are TGCAGCGTAGTGACAGGGAGCTTGAAGTTCTTC. Translating it yields CSVVTGSLKFF.

The CDR3, as DNA: TGTGCCAGCATTACAGCTACCTACAATGAGCAGTTCTTC. As protein: CASITATYNEQFF. This chain uses TRBV6-5 with TRBJ2-1, with D uncertain. CDR3 size: 13 residues. V dropped 7 bases and J dropped 2 bases, with 9 bases sitting between them. The germline V gene encodes CDR1 MNHEY and CDR2 SVGAGI.

The chain uses TRBV5-1 and TRBJ2-1, with 7 bases that match TRBD1. With 4 bases clipped from V and 11 bases from J, the junction kept 9 bases outside the gene matches. Germline CDR1 reads SGHRS; CDR2 reads YFSETQ. CDR3 length: 13 residues. The DNA for the CDR3 is TGCGCCAGCAGCCAGGGGGACGTGTTAAAGCAGTTCTTC. Its protein product is CASSQGDVLKQFF.

The chain has TRBV18 and TRBJ2-1; 11 nucleotides align to TRBD2. The J segment lost 6 bases and the V segment lost 3 bases, leaving 13 bases of the junction unmatched. This CDR3 comprises 18 residues. The germline gives CDR1 KGHSH, CDR2 LQKENI. The CDR3, as DNA: TGTGCCAGCTCACCTTGGGGACAACTAGCGGGAGTTCCCAATGAGCAGTTCTTC. This encodes CASSPWGQLAGVPNEQFF.

The chain couples TRBV20-1 to TRBJ1-1, with a weak D call TRBD1 (6 bases). The CDR3 runs 16 residues. CDR1 is DFQATT, CDR2 SNEGSKA, per germline (reference sequence). V lost 2 bases to trimming and J lost 1 base, with 17 bases between them. As DNA, the CDR3 is TGCAGTGCTAGACCCCATTTTGGCAGGGGGAACACTGAAGCTTTCTTT. Protein: CSARPHFGRGNTEAFF.

This sequence joins TRBV20-1 and TRBJ1-1; 7 bases align to TRBD1. The CDR3 extends over 13 amino acids. The trim removed 2 bases at V and 4 bases at J, leaving 4 bases unmatched. Germline CDR1 and CDR2: DFQATT and SNEGSKA (reference sequence). The CDR3 sequence: CSARFSGGTEAFF. The CDR3 coding sequence is TGCAGTGCTAGATTCTCAGGGGGCACTGAAGCTTTCTTT.

The chain has TRBV7-8 and TRBJ2-5; 7 bases map to TRBD2. The CDR3 has 16 residues. Germline CDR1 and CDR2: SGHVS and FQNEAQ. Unmatched junction bases numbered 8, after V lost 4 bases and J lost 0 bases. The DNA of the CDR3 is TGTGCCAGCAGCTACGGACTAGTTATGTACCAAGAGACCCAGTACTTC. Protein product: CASSYGLVMYQETQYF.

The chain recombines TRBV4-2 with TRBJ2-7; 9 bases align to TRBD2. V lost 1 base, J lost 3 bases, and 16 bases stayed unmatched. The CDR3 runs 19 residues. CDR1 and CDR2 from the germline V gene are LGHNA and YNFKEQ. The CDR3: CASSQVSGITSGYHYEQYF. For the CDR3, the DNA is TGTGCCAGCAGCCAAGTGTCGGGGATAACTAGCGGGTATCACTACGAGCAGTACTTC.

CDR3 sequence (DNA): TGCAGTGCTAGCCTGGCTGTGACTCCAACCTACGAGCAGTACTTC. Its translation: CSASLAVTPTYEQYF. The chain uses TRBV20-1 and TRBJ2-7; the D is unclear. The V end was cut by 3 bases, the J end by 2 bases, with 17 bases between. CDR1 and CDR2 from the germline V gene are DFQATT and SNEGSKA (reference sequence). The CDR3 runs to 15 residues.

The CDR3 here is CASSLWASGRQETQYF. The CDR3 nucleotides are TGTGCCAGCAGCTTATGGGCTAGCGGGCGCCAAGAGACCCAGTACTTC. This chain connects TRBV7-9 to TRBJ2-5, with 8 bases fitting TRBD2. The CDR3 is 16 amino acids. Germline CDR1 reads SEHNR; CDR2 reads FQNEAQ (reference sequence). Unmatched junction bases numbered 6, after V lost 2 bases and J lost 1 base.

V is TRBV5-1 and J is TRBJ2-7; TRBD2 might be the D (5 bases). Germline CDR1 reads SGHRS; CDR2 reads YFSETQ. CDR3 length: 14 residues. V lost 5 bases to trimming and J lost 6 bases, with 18 bases between them. CDR3: CASRSLALVGEQYF. The CDR3 coding sequence is TGCGCCAGCAGAAGCCTAGCCCTAGTGGGCGAGCAGTACTTC.

The table lists this clonotype with a few counts. The V call is TRBV12-3 or TRBV12-4, the J call TRBJ2-1; TRBD1 or TRBD2 may be the D gene (6 bases each). Trimming removed 4 bases at V and 8 bases at J, with 15 bases between. The CDR3 is 14 amino acids. The CDR3 DNA follows: TGTGCCAGCAGTTCACTTCTAGGGGGGTATGAGCAGTTCTTC. It is translated as CASSSLLGGYEQFF.

The CDR3 here is CAIAGMQHYYEQYF. The CDR3 DNA reads as TGTGCCATCGCCGGCATGCAGCATTACTACGAGCAGTACTTC. This rearrangement joins TRBV10-3 to TRBJ2-7, with unresolved D. The V gene's germline CDR1 is ENHRY and CDR2 SYGVKD. The V gene lost 8 bases and the J gene lost 3 bases, with 17 bases spanning the gap. The CDR3 totals 14 residues.

The chain links TRBV7-9 to TRBJ1-4; possibly TRBD1 for D (6 bases). CDR1 and CDR2 (germline): SEHNR, FQNEAQ (reference sequence). V dropped 5 bases and J dropped 7 bases, with 14 bases sitting between them. CDR3 length: 14 residues. The CDR3 DNA is TGTGCCAGCAGCAAAGGACAGAATGGTGAAAAACTGTTTTTT. Amino acid sequence: CASSKGQNGEKLFF.

This chain joins TRBV20-1 and TRBJ2-3; D unclear. CDR1 is DFQATT, CDR2 SNEGSKA, per germline (reference sequence). The germline V and J ends were trimmed by 1 base and 7 bases, with 6 bases remaining between them. This CDR3 region has 11 residues. In nucleotides, the CDR3 is TGCAGTGCTAGAGGGGGTTATACGCAGTATTTT. Encoded protein: CSARGGYTQYF.

This clonotype was detected only a few times. The CDR3 region is CASSPGLAGRNEQYF. In nucleotides, the CDR3 is TGCGCCAGCAGCCCTGGACTAGCGGGAAGGAACGAGCAGTACTTC. The V call is TRBV5-1, the J call TRBJ2-7; 12 nucleotides agree with TRBD2. CDR3 length: 15 amino acids. The trim removed 4 bases at V and 5 bases at J, leaving 7 bases unmatched. The V gene's germline CDR1 is SGHRS and CDR2 YFSETQ. Filled out from reference TRBV5-1 and TRBJ2-7, the complete variable domain reads KAGVTQTPRYLIKTRGQQVTLSCSPISGHRSVSWYQQTPGQGLQFLFEYFSETQRNKGNFPGRFSGRQFSNSRSEMNVSTLELGDSALYLCASSPGLAGRNEQYFGPGTRLTVT.

V is TRBV12-3 or TRBV12-4 and J is TRBJ2-2; D call uncertain. V dropped 3 bases and J dropped 4 bases, with 9 bases sitting between them. CDR3 size: 14 residues. The CDR3 sequence: CASSFFRFTGELFF. The DNA of the CDR3 is TGTGCCAGCAGTTTTTTCAGGTTCACCGGGGAGCTGTTTTTT.

The sample holds a few counts of this clonotype. This chain uses TRBV18 with TRBJ1-6; 9 positions match TRBD1. The CDR3 loop spans 19 amino acids. The germline V gene has CDR1 KGHSH and CDR2 LQKENI. V was pared by 3 bases and J by 6 bases, with 15 bases of the junction left unmatched. The CDR3 reads CASSPKVPTGQGPNSPLHF. The CDR3 bases are TGTGCCAGCTCACCCAAGGTACCCACGGGACAGGGTCCTAATTCACCCCTCCACTTT.

The chain carries TRBV2 and TRBJ2-2; D remains ambiguous. Germline V gene lookup returns CDR1 SNHLY and CDR2 FYNNEI. This CDR3 is built from 11 residues. Trimming pared 7 bases from V and 7 bases from J, leaving 7 bases between. The CDR3 nucleotides read TGTGCCAGCAATCTGGGCGGGGAGCTGTTTTTT. It yields the protein CASNLGGELFF.

This clonotype was seen a few times. The chain combines TRBV20-1 with TRBJ2-1; 10 nucleotides agree with TRBD2. Trimming at V came to 5 bases and at J to 9 bases, leaving 13 bases not matched to a gene. Germline V gene sequence: CDR1 DFQATT, CDR2 SNEGSKA (reference sequence). The CDR3 covers 15 residues. The CDR3 bases are TGCAGTGCTTTTGAAGCGGGAGGGCCCAGAGGTGAGCAGTTCTTC. It codes for CSAFEAGGPRGEQFF.

The genes are TRBV6-1 and TRBJ2-5; TRBD2 agrees at 7 bases. V gave up 6 bases and J gave up 4 bases; unmatched junction bases: 14. The CDR3 has 16 residues. Germline CDR1 MNHNS, CDR2 SASEGT. As DNA, the CDR3 is TGTGCCAGCAGCCCCGCCTTGCGGGAGAGGGTAGAGACCCAGTACTTC. This gives the protein CASSPALRERVETQYF.

This clonotype has just one count. The J gene is TRBJ2-3, the V gene TRBV5-1, with D perhaps TRBD1 or TRBD2 (5 bases each). This CDR3 has 15 amino acids. Deletions cut 0 bases from V and 2 bases from J, with 10 bases between. Germline-derived CDR1 and CDR2 are SGHRS and YFSETQ. Written as DNA, the CDR3 is TGCGCCAGCAGCTTGGGGGACGGGACCACAGATACGCAGTATTTT. Its translation: CASSLGDGTTDTQYF.

This clonotype was counted a single time. The chain has TRBV28 and TRBJ2-7; D is perhaps TRBD1 (5 bases). Germline CDR1 and CDR2: MDHEN and SYDVKM. CDR3 length equals 14 residues. The V end lost 3 bases, the J end lost 3 bases, and 12 bases lay between the germline ends. The CDR3 sequence: CASSFSLTGYEQYF. The CDR3, as DNA: TGTGCCAGCAGTTTTAGTCTAACAGGCTACGAGCAGTACTTC.

The chain combines TRBV12-3 or TRBV12-4 with TRBJ2-7; 7 bases are shared with TRBD1. The J segment lost 3 bases and the V segment lost 7 bases, leaving 9 bases of the junction unmatched. CDR3 length equals 14 residues. The DNA for the CDR3 is TGTGCCAGCAATCCGGGACAGTTCTTCTACGAGCAGTACTTC. Protein product: CASNPGQFFYEQYF.